This T cell receptor (beta chain) was found in a study of T cells in Graves' hyperthyroidism and ophthalmopathy. Amplified TCR beta CDR3 regions derived from RNA transcripts. The TCR CDR3 first-round RT-PCR relied on the HTBI primer set. Each CDR3 protein gets one entry after TCRdb re-called the multiplex PCR reads with MiXCR. The sample contains over 250,000 distinct CDR3 sequences, around 25% of which appear only once. This blood was taken when hyperthyroidism was first diagnosed, before any ophthalmopathy symptoms existed. Per the germline V gene, CDR1 is LNHDA and CDR2 is SQIVND (reference sequence). The V and J ends lost 5 bases and 4 bases respectively, with 12 bases between them. This CDR3 spans 14 amino acids.

Sequencing was carried out using blood. The receptor was isolated from a man aged 35 to 55 with Graves' hyperthyroidism that later progressed to Graves' ophthalmopathy. The chain employs TRBV19 and TRBJ2-4; no clear D. The CDR3 nucleotides are TGTGCCAGTAGTTACGGGCCTCCAAAAAACATTCAGTACTTC. Translating gives CASSYGPPKNIQYF.